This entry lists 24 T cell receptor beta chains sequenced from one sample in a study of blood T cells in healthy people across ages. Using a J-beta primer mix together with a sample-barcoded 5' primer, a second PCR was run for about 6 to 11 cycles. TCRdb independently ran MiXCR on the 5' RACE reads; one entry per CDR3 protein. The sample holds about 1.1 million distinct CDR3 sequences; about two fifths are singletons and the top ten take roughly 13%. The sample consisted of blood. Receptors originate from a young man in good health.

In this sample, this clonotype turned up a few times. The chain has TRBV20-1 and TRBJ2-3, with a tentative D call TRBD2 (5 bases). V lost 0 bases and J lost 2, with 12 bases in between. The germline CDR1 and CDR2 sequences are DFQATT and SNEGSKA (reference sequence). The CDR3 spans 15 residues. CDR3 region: CSARDTRKPTDTQYF. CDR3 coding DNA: TGCAGTGCTAGAGATACTAGGAAACCCACAGATACGCAGTATTTT.

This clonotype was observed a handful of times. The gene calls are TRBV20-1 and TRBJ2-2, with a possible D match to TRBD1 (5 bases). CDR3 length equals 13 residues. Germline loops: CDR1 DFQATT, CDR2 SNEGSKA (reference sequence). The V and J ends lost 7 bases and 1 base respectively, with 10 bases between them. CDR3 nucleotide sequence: TGCAGTGTTAAAGGGGAGAACACCGGGGAGCTGTTTTTT. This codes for CSVKGENTGELFF.

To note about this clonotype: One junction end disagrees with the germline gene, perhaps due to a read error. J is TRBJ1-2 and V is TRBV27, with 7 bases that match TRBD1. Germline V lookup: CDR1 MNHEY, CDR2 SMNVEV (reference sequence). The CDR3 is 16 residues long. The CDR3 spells CANSLDTGDRRHGYTF. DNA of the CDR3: TGTGCCAACAGTCTAGATACAGGGGACCGTCGTCATGGCTACACCTTC.

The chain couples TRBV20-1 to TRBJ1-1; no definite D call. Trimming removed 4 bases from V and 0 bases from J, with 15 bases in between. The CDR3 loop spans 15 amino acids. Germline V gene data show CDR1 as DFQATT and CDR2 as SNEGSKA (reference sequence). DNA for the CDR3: TGCAGTGCTATCCCGGCCGGGTCTATGAACACTGAAGCTTTCTTT. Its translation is CSAIPAGSMNTEAFF.

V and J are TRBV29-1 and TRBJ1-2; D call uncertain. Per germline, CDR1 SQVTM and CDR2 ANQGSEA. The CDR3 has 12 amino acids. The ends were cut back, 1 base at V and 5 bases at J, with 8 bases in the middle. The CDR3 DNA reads TGCAGCGTTGAAGGGCAGGATTATGGCTACACCTTC. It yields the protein CSVEGQDYGYTF.

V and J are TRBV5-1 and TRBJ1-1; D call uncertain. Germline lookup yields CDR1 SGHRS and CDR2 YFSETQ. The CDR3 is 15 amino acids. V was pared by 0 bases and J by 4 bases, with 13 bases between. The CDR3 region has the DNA TGCGCCAGCAGCTTGGACGGACGACGGGGCACTGAAGCTTTCTTT. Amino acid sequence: CASSLDGRRGTEAFF.

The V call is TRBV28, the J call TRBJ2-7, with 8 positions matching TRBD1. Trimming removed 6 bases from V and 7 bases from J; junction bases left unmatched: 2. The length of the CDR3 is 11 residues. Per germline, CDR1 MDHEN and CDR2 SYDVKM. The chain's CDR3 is CASSRTGEQYF. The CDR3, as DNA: TGTGCCAGCAGCCGGACAGGGGAGCAGTACTTC. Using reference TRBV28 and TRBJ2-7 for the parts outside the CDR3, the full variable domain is DVKVTQSSRYLVKRTGEKVFLECVQDMDHENMFWYRQDPGLGLRLIYFSYDVKMKEKGDIPEGYSVSREKKERFSLILESASTNQTSMYLCASSRTGEQYFGPGTRLTVT.

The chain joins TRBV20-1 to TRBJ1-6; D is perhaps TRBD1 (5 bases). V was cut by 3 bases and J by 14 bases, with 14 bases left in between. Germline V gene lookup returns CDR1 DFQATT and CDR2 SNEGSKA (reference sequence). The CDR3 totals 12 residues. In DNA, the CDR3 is TGCAGTGCTAGCGGGACCTACCCTTCCCTCCACTTT. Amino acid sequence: CSASGTYPSLHF.

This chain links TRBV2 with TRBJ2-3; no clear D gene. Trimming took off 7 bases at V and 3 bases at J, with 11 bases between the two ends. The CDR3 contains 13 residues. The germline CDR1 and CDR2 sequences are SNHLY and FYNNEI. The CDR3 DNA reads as TGTGCCAGCACCTCCTCGAGGACAGATACGCAGTATTTT. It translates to CASTSSRTDTQYF.

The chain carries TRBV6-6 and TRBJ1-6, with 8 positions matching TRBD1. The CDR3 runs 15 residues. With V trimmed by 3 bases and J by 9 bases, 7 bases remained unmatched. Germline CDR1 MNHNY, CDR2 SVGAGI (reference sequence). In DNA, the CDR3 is TGTGCCAGCAGTTATACGGGACAGGAGGGTTCACCCCTCCACTTT. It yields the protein CASSYTGQEGSPLHF.

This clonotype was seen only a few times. This CDR3 is CASSKVTGCEQYF. The CDR3 DNA sequence: TGTGCCAGCAGCAAAGTCACAGGGTGCGAGCAGTACTTC. The V gene is TRBV21-1, the J gene TRBJ2-7; the table gives TRBD1 as D, unverified against the DNA. TRBV21-1 is a known pseudogene. The CDR3 covers 13 residues.

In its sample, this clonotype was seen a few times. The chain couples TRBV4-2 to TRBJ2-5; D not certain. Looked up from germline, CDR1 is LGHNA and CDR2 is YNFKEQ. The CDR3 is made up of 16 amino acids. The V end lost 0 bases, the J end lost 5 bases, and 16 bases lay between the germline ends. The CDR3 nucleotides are TGTGCCAGCAGCCAAGATGCCGACCTCGAAGGGGAGACCCAGTACTTC. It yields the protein CASSQDADLEGETQYF.

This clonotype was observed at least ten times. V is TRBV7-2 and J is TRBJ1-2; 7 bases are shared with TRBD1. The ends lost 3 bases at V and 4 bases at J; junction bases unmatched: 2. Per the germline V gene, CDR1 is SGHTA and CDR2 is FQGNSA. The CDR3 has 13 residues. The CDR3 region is CASSLGQFYGYTF. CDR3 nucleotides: TGTGCCAGCAGCTTGGGACAGTTCTATGGCTACACCTTC.

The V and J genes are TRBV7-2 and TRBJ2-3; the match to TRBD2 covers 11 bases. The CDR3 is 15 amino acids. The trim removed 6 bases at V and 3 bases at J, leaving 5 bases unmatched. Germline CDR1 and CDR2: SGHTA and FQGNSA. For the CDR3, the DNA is TGTGCCAGCAGGATAGCGGGGGGGAGAACAGATACGCAGTATTTT. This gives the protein CASRIAGGRTDTQYF.

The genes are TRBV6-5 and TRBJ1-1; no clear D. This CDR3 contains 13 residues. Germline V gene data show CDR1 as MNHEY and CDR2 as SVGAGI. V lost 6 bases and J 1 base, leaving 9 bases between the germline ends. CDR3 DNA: TGTGCCAGCAGCCCAGAGTCGAACACTGAAGCTTTCTTT. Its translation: CASSPESNTEAFF.

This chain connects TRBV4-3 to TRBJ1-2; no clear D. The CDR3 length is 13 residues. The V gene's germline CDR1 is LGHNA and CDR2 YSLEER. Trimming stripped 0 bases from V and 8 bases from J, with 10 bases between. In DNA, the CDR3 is TGCGCCAGCAGCCAAGATATACGGCAGGGCTACACCTTC. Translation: CASSQDIRQGYTF.

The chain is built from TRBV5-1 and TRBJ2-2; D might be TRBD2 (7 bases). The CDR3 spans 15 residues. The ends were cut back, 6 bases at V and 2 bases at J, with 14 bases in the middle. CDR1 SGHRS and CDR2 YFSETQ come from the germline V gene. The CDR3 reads CASTRGGLNTGELFF. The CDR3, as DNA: TGCGCCAGCACCAGGGGAGGGCTTAACACCGGGGAGCTGTTTTTT.

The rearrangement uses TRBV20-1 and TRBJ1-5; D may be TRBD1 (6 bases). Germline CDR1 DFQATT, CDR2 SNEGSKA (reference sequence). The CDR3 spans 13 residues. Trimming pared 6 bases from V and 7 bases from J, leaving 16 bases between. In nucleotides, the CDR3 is TGCAGTGCGTACGGGACAACCAAGCAGCCCCAGCATTTT. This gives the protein CSAYGTTKQPQHF.

The chain's CDR3 is CASSSPDRGYFDTQYF. In DNA, the CDR3 is TGCGCCAGCAGCTCCCCGGACAGGGGCTACTTCGATACGCAGTATTTT. V is TRBV4-1 and J is TRBJ2-3, with 9 bases matching TRBD1. CDR1 and CDR2 (germline): MGHRA, YSYEKL. The CDR3 consists of 16 residues. J was trimmed by 6 bases and V by 5 bases; bases with no gene match: 12.

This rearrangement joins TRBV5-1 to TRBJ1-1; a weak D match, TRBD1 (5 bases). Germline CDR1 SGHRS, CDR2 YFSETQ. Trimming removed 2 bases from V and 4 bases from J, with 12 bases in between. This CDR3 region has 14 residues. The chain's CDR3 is CASSLAQGLTEAFF. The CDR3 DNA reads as TGCGCCAGCAGCTTAGCGCAGGGTCTCACTGAAGCTTTCTTT. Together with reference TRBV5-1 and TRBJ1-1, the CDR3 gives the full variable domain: KAGVTQTPRYLIKTRGQQVTLSCSPISGHRSVSWYQQTPGQGLQFLFEYFSETQRNKGNFPGRFSGRQFSNSRSEMNVSTLELGDSALYLCASSLAQGLTEAFFGQGTRLTVV.

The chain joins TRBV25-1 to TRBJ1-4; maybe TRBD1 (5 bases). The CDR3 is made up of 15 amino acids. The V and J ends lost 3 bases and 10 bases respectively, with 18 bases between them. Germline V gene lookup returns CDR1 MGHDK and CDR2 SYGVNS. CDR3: CASSDRTGLLTKLFF. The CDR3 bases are TGTGCCAGCAGTGACCGCACGGGACTACTCACAAAACTGTTTTTT.

The CDR3: CASMGIGNGYTF. For the CDR3, the DNA is TGTGCCAGCATGGGCATTGGCAATGGCTACACCTTC. The rearrangement joins TRBV12-3 or TRBV12-4 to TRBJ1-2; no reliable D call. V was cut by 7 bases and J by 6 bases, with 12 bases left in between. The CDR3 is made up of 12 amino acids.

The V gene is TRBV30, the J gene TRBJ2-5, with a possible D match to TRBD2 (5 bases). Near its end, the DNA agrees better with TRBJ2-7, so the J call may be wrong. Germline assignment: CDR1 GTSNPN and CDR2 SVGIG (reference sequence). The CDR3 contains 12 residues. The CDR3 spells CAWSIPGYEQYF. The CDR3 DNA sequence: TGTGCCTGGAGTATTCCGGGGTACGAGCAGTACTTC.

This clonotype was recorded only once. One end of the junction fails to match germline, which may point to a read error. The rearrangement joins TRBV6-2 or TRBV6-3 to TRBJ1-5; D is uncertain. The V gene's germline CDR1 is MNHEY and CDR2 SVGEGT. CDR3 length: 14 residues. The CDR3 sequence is CASSYGVPNRPQHF. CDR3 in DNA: TGTGCCAGCAGTTACGGGGTACCGAATCGGCCCCAGCATTTT.